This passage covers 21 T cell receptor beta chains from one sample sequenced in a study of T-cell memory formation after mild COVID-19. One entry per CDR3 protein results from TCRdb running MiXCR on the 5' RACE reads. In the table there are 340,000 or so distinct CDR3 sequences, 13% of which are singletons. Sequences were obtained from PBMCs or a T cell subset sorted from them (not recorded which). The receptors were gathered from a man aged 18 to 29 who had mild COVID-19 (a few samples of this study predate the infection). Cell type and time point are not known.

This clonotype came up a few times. DNA for the CDR3: TGTGCCAGTAGCCCGAGCCAGAATGAAAAACTGTTTTTT. Translation: CASSPSQNEKLFF. The V call is TRBV19, the J call TRBJ1-4; D remains ambiguous. CDR1 is LNHDA, CDR2 SQIVND, per germline (reference sequence). CDR3 length: 13 residues. V lost 6 bases, J lost 5 bases, and 10 bases lay in between.

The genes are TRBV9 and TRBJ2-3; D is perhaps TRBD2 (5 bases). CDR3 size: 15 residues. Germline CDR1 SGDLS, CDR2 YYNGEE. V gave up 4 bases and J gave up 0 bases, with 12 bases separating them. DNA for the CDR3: TGTGCCAGCAGCCCGCGGGCCTACAGCACAGATACGCAGTATTTT. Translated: CASSPRAYSTDTQYF.

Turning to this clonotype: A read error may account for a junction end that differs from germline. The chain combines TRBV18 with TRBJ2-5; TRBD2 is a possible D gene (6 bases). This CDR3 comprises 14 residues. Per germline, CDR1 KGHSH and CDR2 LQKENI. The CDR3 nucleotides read TGTGACAGCTCACCAGTCCCGGGGGAAGAGACCCAGTACTTC. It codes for CDSSPVPGEETQYF.

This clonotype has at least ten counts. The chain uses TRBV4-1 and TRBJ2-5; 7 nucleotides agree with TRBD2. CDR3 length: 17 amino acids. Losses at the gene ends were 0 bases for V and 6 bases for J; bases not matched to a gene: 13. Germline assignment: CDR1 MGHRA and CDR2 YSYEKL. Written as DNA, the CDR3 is TGCGCCAGCAGCCAAGATGAGGCTAGCGGTGGGAGGAAGACCCAGTACTTC. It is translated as CASSQDEASGGRKTQYF.

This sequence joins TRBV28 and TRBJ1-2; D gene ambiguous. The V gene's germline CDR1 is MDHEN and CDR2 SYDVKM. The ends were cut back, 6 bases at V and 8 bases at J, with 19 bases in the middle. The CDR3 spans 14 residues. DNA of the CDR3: TGTGCCAGCAGCCAACCCGGGGAGGTGGTCGGCTACACCTTC. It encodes CASSQPGEVVGYTF.

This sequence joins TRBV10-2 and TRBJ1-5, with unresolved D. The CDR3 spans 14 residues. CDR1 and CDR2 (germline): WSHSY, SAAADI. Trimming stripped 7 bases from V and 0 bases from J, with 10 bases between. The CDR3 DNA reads TGCGCCAGCAAAGCCACCATTAGCAATCAGCCCCAGCATTTT. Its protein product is CASKATISNQPQHF.

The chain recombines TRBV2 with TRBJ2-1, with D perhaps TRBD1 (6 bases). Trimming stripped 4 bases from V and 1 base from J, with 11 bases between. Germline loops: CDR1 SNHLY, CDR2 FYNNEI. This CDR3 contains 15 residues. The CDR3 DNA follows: TGTGCCAGCAGTGCCCCAGGGGTATCCTACAATGAGCAGTTCTTC. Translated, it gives CASSAPGVSYNEQFF. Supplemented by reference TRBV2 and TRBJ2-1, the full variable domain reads EPEVTQTPSHQVTQMGQEVILRCVPISNHLYFYWYRQILGQKVEFLVSFYNNEISEKSEIFDDQFSVERPDGSNFTLKIRSTKLEDSAMYFCASSAPGVSYNEQFFGPGTRLTVL.

Here the CDR3 DNA reads TGTGCCGTGCTGGGACAGGGGGTTGGAGATACGCAGTATTTT. Protein sequence: CAVLGQGVGDTQYF. The gene calls are TRBV10-3 and TRBJ2-3; the match to TRBD1 covers 11 bases. V gave up 11 bases and J gave up 5 bases; unmatched junction bases: 9. CDR3 length: 14 amino acids. Germline lookup yields CDR1 ENHRY and CDR2 SYGVKD.

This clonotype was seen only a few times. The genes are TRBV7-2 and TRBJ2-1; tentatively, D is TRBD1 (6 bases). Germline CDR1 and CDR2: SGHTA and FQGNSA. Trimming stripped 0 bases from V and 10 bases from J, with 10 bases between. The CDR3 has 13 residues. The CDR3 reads CASSLAFGTEQFF. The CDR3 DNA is TGTGCCAGCAGCTTAGCTTTCGGGACAGAGCAGTTCTTC.

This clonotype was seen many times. CDR3 loop: CASSLGLEYNIQYF. The CDR3 coding sequence is TGTGCCAGCAGTTTGGGCCTCGAGTATAACATTCAGTACTTC. J is TRBJ2-4 and V is TRBV12-3 or TRBV12-4; D ambiguous. CDR3 length: 14 amino acids. Trimming took off 3 bases at V and 7 bases at J, with 13 bases between the two ends.

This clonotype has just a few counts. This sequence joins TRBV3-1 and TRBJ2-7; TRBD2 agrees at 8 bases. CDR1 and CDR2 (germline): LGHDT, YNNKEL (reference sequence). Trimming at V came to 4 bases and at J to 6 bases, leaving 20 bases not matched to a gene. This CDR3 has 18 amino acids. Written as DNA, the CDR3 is TGTGCCAGCAGCCGCTGCGTAGCGGGGAACAGAGCCCCGTCCGAGCAGTACGTC. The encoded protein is CASSRCVAGNRAPSEQYV.

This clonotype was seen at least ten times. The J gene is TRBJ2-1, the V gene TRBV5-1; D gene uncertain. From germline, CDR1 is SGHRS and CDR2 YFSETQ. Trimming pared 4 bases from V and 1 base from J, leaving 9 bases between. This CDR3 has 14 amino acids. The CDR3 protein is CASSPLGSYNEQFF. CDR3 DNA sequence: TGCGCCAGCAGCCCGCTAGGGTCCTACAATGAGCAGTTCTTC.

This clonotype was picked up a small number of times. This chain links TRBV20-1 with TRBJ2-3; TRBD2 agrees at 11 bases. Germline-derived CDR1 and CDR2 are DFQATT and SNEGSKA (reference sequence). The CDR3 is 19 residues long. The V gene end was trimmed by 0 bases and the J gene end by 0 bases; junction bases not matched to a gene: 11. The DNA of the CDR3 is TGCAGTGCTAGAGACCGTAGGGCTAGCGGGGGGTCCAGCACAGATACGCAGTATTTT. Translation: CSARDRRASGGSSTDTQYF.

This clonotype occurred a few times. The CDR3 spells CASKNGGSGQYNSPLHF. CDR3 DNA: TGTGCCAGCAAGAACGGCGGATCAGGACAGTATAATTCACCCCTCCACTTT. The chain couples TRBV6-5 to TRBJ1-6; tentatively, D is TRBD1 (6 bases). The germline V gene encodes CDR1 MNHEY and CDR2 SVGAGI. V was clipped by 7 bases and J by 4 bases, with 20 bases between them. The length of the CDR3 is 17 residues.

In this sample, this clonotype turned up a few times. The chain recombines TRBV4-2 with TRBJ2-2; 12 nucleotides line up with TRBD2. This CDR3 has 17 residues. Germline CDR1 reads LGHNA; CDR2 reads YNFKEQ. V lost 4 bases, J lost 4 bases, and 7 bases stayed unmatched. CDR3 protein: CASSRRLAGVITGELFF. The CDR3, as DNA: TGTGCCAGCAGCCGACGACTAGCGGGGGTCATCACCGGGGAGCTGTTTTTT.

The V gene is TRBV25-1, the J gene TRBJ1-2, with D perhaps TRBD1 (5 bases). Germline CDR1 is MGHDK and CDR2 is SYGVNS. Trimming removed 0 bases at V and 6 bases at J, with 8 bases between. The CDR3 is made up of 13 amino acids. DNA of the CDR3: TGTGCCAGCAGTGAATACGCAGGGAATGGCTACACCTTC. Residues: CASSEYAGNGYTF.

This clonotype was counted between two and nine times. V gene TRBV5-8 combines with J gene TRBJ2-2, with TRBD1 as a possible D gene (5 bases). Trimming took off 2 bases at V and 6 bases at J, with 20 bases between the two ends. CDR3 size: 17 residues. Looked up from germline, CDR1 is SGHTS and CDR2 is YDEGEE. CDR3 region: CASSFPRWTYEAGELFF. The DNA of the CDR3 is TGTGCCAGCAGCTTCCCGAGGTGGACATACGAGGCCGGGGAGCTGTTTTTT.

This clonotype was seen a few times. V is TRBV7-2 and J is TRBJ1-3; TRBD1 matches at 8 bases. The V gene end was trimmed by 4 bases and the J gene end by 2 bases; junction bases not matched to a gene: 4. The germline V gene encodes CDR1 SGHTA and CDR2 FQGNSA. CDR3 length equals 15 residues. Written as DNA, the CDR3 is TGTGCCAGCAGCTCCTGGACAGGGACTGGAAACACCATATATTTT. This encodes CASSSWTGTGNTIYF. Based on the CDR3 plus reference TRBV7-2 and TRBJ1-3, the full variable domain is GAGVSQSPSNKVTEKGKDVELRCDPISGHTALYWYRQSLGQGLEFLIYFQGNSAPDKSGLPSDRFSAERTGGSVSTLTIQRTQQEDSAVYLCASSSWTGTGNTIYFGEGSWLTVV.

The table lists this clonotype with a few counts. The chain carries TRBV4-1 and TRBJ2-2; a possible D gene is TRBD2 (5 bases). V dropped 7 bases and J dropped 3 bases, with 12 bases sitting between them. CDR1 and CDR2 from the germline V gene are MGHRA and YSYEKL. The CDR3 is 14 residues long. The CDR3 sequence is CASMGGPYTGELFF. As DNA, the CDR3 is TGCGCCAGCATGGGCGGGCCGTACACCGGGGAGCTGTTTTTT.

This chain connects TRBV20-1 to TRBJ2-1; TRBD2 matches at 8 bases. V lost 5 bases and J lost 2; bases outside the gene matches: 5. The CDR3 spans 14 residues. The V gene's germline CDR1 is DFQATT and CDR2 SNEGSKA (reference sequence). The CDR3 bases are TGCAGTGCTTGCGGGCGGGGGGCCTACAATGAGCAGTTCTTC. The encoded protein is CSACGRGAYNEQFF.

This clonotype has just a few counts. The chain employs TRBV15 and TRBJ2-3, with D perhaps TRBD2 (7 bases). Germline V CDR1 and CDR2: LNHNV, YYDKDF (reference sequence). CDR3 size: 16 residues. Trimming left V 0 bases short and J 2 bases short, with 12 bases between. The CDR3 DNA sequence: TGTGCCACCAGCAGAGATGGGGGGGGGCTCACAGATACGCAGTATTTT. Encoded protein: CATSRDGGGLTDTQYF.